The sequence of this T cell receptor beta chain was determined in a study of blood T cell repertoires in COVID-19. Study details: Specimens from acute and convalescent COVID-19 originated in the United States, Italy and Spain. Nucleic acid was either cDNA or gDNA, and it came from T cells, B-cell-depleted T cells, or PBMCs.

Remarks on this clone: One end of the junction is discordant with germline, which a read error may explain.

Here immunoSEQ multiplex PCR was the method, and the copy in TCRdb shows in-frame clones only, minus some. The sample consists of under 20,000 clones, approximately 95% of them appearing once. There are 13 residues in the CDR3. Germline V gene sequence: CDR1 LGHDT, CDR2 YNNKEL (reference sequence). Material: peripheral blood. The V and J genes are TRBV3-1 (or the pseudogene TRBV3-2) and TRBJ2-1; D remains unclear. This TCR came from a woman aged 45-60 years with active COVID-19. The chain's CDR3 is CASSQDRKSAVIF. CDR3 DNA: TGTGCCAGCAGCCAAGATAGGAAGAGCGCCGTGATCTTC.